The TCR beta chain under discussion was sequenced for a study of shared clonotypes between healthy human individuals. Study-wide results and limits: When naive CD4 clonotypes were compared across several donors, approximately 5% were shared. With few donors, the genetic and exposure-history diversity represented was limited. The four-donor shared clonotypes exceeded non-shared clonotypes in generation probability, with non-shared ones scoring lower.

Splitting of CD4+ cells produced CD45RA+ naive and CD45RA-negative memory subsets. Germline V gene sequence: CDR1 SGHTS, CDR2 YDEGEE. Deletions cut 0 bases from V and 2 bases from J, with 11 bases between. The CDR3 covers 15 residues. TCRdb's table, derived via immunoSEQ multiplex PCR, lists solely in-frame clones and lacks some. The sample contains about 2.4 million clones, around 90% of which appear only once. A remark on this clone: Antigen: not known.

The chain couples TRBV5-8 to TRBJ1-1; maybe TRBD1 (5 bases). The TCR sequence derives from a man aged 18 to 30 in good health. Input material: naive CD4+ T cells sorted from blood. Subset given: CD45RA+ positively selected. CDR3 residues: CASSLVYGGNTEAFF. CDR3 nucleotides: TGTGCCAGCAGCTTGGTTTATGGGGGAAACACTGAAGCTTTCTTT.